This TCR beta chain was captured in a study of T cell repertoires in cytomegalovirus infection. General observations from the study: Clonotypes of TCR beta that were HLA-C-restricted and CMV-specific dominated the ex vivo response.

MiXCR was run by TCRdb on the reads, yielding one entry per CDR3 protein. This sample has around 800,000 distinct CDR3 sequences, with 32% found just once. This clonotype was recorded a few times. The antigen remains undetermined. The CDR3 sequence is 18 residues long. Germline V gene data show CDR1 as MDHEN and CDR2 as SYDVKM. After removal of 3 bases from V and 8 bases from J, the junction contained 11 bases not matched to a gene. The starting material was cultured CD8+ T cells from PBMCs, obtained from culture after CMV antigen stimulation. The TCR was taken from a human donor in good health (CMV status not recorded). Some clones in this sample may be carry-over from other donors' samples. The chain links TRBV28 to TRBJ2-1; the match to TRBD2 covers 15 bases. This CDR3 reads CASSFGLAGGRSPHEQFF. As DNA, the CDR3 is TGTGCCAGCAGTTTCGGACTAGCGGGGGGGCGTTCGCCCCATGAGCAGTTCTTC.